Presented here are 7 T cell receptor beta chains from one specimen sequenced in a study of blood T cell repertoires in COVID-19. The method was immunoSEQ multiplex PCR; TCRdb's version includes in-frame clones alone and lacks a portion of them. Of some 210,000 clones listed, roughly 81% are singletons. Specimen: peripheral blood. The receptor set was obtained from a woman aged 45 to 65 with active or convalescent COVID-19.

This chain uses TRBV10-2 with TRBJ2-3, with 7 bases that match TRBD2. Germline CDR1 and CDR2: WSHSY and SAAADI. CDR3 length: 13 amino acids. V lost 7 bases and J lost 4; bases outside the gene matches: 5. The CDR3 DNA reads TGCGCCAGCAAAAGCGGGACCCCAGATACGCAGTATTTT. It yields the protein CASKSGTPDTQYF.

This chain uses TRBV28 with TRBJ1-1; 7 bases fit TRBD1. This CDR3 contains 17 residues. V dropped 5 bases and J dropped 0; count of bases not matched to a gene: 12. Germline V gene sequence: CDR1 MDHEN, CDR2 SYDVKM. The CDR3 nucleotides are TGTGCCAGCAGTCCCGAGAACCCAGGGGGGATGAACACTGAAGCTTTCTTT. Translated: CASSPENPGGMNTEAFF.

This clone has more than one count but fewer than ten. The sample carries other DNA sequences with the same CDR3. J is TRBJ1-5 and V is TRBV7-2; 8 bases map to TRBD1. Germline V CDR1 and CDR2: SGHTA, FQGNSA. The CDR3 loop spans 14 amino acids. V gave up 3 bases and J gave up 2 bases; unmatched junction bases: 0. CDR3 bases: TGTGCCAGCAGCTTGGACAGGGGCAATCAGCCCCAGCATTTT. Amino acid sequence: CASSLDRGNQPQHF.

This CDR3 reads CASSVGGWAEAFF. DNA for the CDR3: TGTGCCAGCAGCGTGGGGGGTTGGGCTGAAGCTTTCTTT. The chain recombines TRBV9 with TRBJ1-1; tentative D call: TRBD1 (5 bases). The CDR3 is made up of 13 amino acids. Between the trimmed V and J ends, which lost 2 bases and 6 bases, there was a span of 11 bases. Looked up from germline, CDR1 is SGDLS and CDR2 is YYNGEE.

This sequence joins TRBV27 and TRBJ1-3; D not resolved. V shed 4 bases and J shed 2 bases, with 6 bases lying between them. The CDR3 is 13 amino acids. Germline loops: CDR1 MNHEY, CDR2 SMNVEV (reference sequence). CDR3 amino acids: CASSSHTGNTIYF. Here the CDR3 DNA reads TGTGCCAGCAGTTCCCACACTGGAAACACCATATATTTT.

This chain uses TRBV6-4 with TRBJ1-1; D gene unclear. CDR3 length: 14 amino acids. V dropped 5 bases and J dropped 3 bases, with 13 bases sitting between them. Per the germline V gene, CDR1 is MRHNA and CDR2 is SNTAGT. The CDR3 spells CASSLQAKDTEAFF. The CDR3, as DNA: TGTGCCAGCAGTCTCCAGGCGAAGGACACTGAAGCTTTCTTT.

A single count supports this clone. The V call is TRBV19, the J call TRBJ1-5; 8 bases fit TRBD1. The CDR3 has 16 residues. With 5 bases clipped from V and 3 bases from J, the junction kept 9 bases outside the gene matches. Germline CDR1 reads LNHDA; CDR2 reads SQIVND (reference sequence). CDR3 sequence: CASSARRQGLNQPQHF. CDR3 DNA: TGTGCCAGTAGTGCACGCCGACAGGGGCTCAATCAGCCCCAGCATTTT.